These 18 T cell receptor beta chains originate from one sample sequenced in a study of blood T cell repertoires in COVID-19. The repertoire was sequenced with immunoSEQ multiplex PCR; TCRdb's copy has only in-frame clones and lacks some. The data contain approximately 190,000 clones, about four fifths of them singletons. Sequences were obtained from peripheral blood. The receptors originated from a woman between 35 and 50 years old with acute or convalescent COVID-19.

The V call is TRBV27, the J call TRBJ2-7; tentative D call: TRBD1 (6 bases). The germline V gene encodes CDR1 MNHEY and CDR2 SMNVEV (reference sequence). V lost 9 bases to trimming and J lost 0 bases, with 12 bases between them. The CDR3 totals 13 residues. This CDR3 reads CASLEGGSYEQYF. The CDR3 DNA is TGTGCCAGTCTTGAAGGGGGCTCCTACGAGCAGTACTTC.

The gene calls are TRBV6-1 and TRBJ2-5; 8 positions agree with TRBD2. V lost 3 bases and J lost 4; bases outside the gene matches: 10. The length of the CDR3 is 16 residues. Per the germline V gene, CDR1 is MNHNS and CDR2 is SASEGT. This CDR3 reads CASSDFRGGGVETQYF. As DNA, the CDR3 is TGTGCCAGCAGTGACTTCCGGGGGGGAGGGGTAGAGACCCAGTACTTC.

A note on this clone: The junction and the germline gene differ at one end; a read error may be behind it. The chain links TRBV3-1 (or the pseudogene TRBV3-2) to TRBJ2-5; the D gene is possibly TRBD2 (5 bases). Germline assignment: CDR1 LGHDT and CDR2 YNNKEL (reference sequence). The CDR3 consists of 16 residues. DNA for the CDR3: TGTGCCAGCAGCCAAGGGAACTTGCGGGCCCAAGGGACCCAGTACTTC. Amino acid sequence: CASSQGNLRAQGTQYF.

The J gene is TRBJ1-2, the V gene TRBV5-5; TRBD1 might be the D (6 bases). CDR1 and CDR2 from the germline V gene are SGHKS and YYEKEE (reference sequence). This CDR3 comprises 15 residues. Trimming removed 0 bases at V and 3 bases at J, with 12 bases between. The CDR3 DNA follows: TGTGCCAGCAGCTTGGTGGCGGGGGCAGACTATGGCTACACCTTC. Protein: CASSLVAGADYGYTF.

This clone has only a few counts. The chain couples TRBV3-1 (or the pseudogene TRBV3-2) to TRBJ1-3; D may be TRBD1 (5 bases). The length of the CDR3 is 16 residues. Germline CDR1 and CDR2: LGHDT and YNNKEL (reference sequence). Trimming pared 6 bases from V and 0 bases from J, leaving 15 bases between. Here the CDR3 DNA reads TGTGCCAGCAGAGGGAACGAAGGGGTCTCTGGAAACACCATATATTTT. Translating gives CASRGNEGVSGNTIYF.

As concerns this clone: An end of the junction differs from the germline gene, which may be a read error. V and J are TRBV10-3 and TRBJ2-2; 7 bases fit TRBD2. Germline loops: CDR1 ENHRY, CDR2 SYGVKD. The CDR3 is 14 residues long. As DNA, the CDR3 is TGTGCCATCGGATCACCGGGACTACCCCACATTGCTCTTTTT. This encodes CAIGSPGLPHIALF.

This sequence joins TRBV21-1 and TRBJ2-5; TRBD1 was called by the table and not checked on the DNA. TRBV21-1 is a listed pseudogene. The CDR3 totals 15 residues. The CDR3 DNA sequence: TGTGCCAGCAGCTTCCGGACAGCCCTTCAAGAGACCCAGTACTTC. Amino acids: CASSFRTALQETQYF.

The chain recombines TRBV10-3 with TRBJ1-3; D is undetermined. CDR1 is ENHRY, CDR2 SYGVKD, per germline. This CDR3 is 14 amino acids long. V was shortened by 4 bases and J by 0 bases, with 7 bases between the two germline ends. CDR3 amino acids: CAISGGGSGNTIYF. CDR3 sequence (DNA): TGTGCCATCAGTGGGGGAGGCTCTGGAAACACCATATATTTT.

This chain links TRBV18 with TRBJ2-2; D might be TRBD1 (6 bases). The CDR3 spans 16 residues. CDR1 and CDR2 from the germline V gene are KGHSH and LQKENI. V was pared by 6 bases and J by 4 bases, with 18 bases between. The CDR3 spells CASSPLQGEVTGELFF. CDR3 DNA: TGTGCCAGCTCTCCTTTACAGGGAGAGGTCACCGGGGAGCTGTTTTTT.

The chain joins TRBV19 to TRBJ1-4; the D is unclear. The ends were cut back, 7 bases at V and 8 bases at J, with 14 bases in the middle. Germline CDR1 reads LNHDA; CDR2 reads SQIVND (reference sequence). This CDR3 contains 13 residues. The CDR3 loop is CASTRTADEKLFF. DNA for the CDR3: TGTGCCAGTACCCGGACTGCGGACGAAAAACTGTTTTTT.

The chain carries TRBV28 and TRBJ1-4; D remains unclear. Germline V gene lookup returns CDR1 MDHEN and CDR2 SYDVKM. The V end was cut by 8 bases, the J end by 0 bases, with 7 bases between. The CDR3 totals 13 residues. This CDR3 is CASGRATNEKLFF. Here the CDR3 DNA reads TGTGCCAGCGGGAGGGCAACTAATGAAAAACTGTTTTTT. Full variable domain (remainder filled in from reference TRBV28 and TRBJ1-4): DVKVTQSSRYLVKRTGEKVFLECVQDMDHENMFWYRQDPGLGLRLIYFSYDVKMKEKGDIPEGYSVSREKKERFSLILESASTNQTSMYLCASGRATNEKLFFGSGTQLSVL.

This chain connects TRBV6-5 to TRBJ2-1, with D hard to call. The CDR3 contains 13 residues. Trimming removed 7 bases from V and 4 bases from J, with 11 bases in between. Germline V lookup: CDR1 MNHEY, CDR2 SVGAGI. The CDR3 DNA reads TGTGCCAGCACGGTCCAGGAATACAATGAGCAGTTCTTC. Its translation: CASTVQEYNEQFF.

The V gene is TRBV27, the J gene TRBJ1-2; unclear D gene. Germline V gene lookup returns CDR1 MNHEY and CDR2 SMNVEV (reference sequence). This CDR3 is 17 amino acids long. The ends were cut back, 1 base at V and 5 bases at J, with 20 bases in the middle. CDR3 coding DNA: TGTGCCAGCAGTTTATTGGGGAGCTGGGTGGGATCTTATGGCTACACCTTC. Its translation: CASSLLGSWVGSYGYTF.

This clone was observed a single time. V gene TRBV15 combines with J gene TRBJ2-2, with 7 bases fitting TRBD1. V gave up 0 bases and J gave up 6 bases; unmatched junction bases: 4. Germline V CDR1 and CDR2: LNHNV, YYDKDF (reference sequence). The CDR3 has 15 residues. CDR3 coding DNA: TGTGCCACCAGCAGAGAGGACAGGTTTTCCGGGGAGCTGTTTTTT. It translates to CATSREDRFSGELFF. Full variable domain (rest looked up from reference TRBV15 and TRBJ2-2): DAMVIQNPRYQVTQFGKPVTLSCSQTLNHNVMYWYQQKSSQAPKLLFHYYDKDFNNEADTPDNFQSRRPNTSFCFLDIRSPGLGDTAMYLCATSREDRFSGELFFGEGSRLTVL.

This clone occurred many times. This chain's CDR3 is CAIRPGTILTGELFF. For the CDR3, the DNA is TGTGCCATCAGGCCCGGGACTATTTTAACCGGGGAGCTGTTTTTT. V and J are TRBV10-3 and TRBJ2-2; 7 nucleotides line up with TRBD2. Looked up from germline, CDR1 is ENHRY and CDR2 is SYGVKD. V was pared by 6 bases and J by 5 bases, with 9 bases of the junction left unmatched. CDR3 length: 15 residues.

V gene TRBV7-2 combines with J gene TRBJ2-7, with a weak D call TRBD1 (5 bases). Germline loops: CDR1 SGHTA, CDR2 FQGNSA. Trimming stripped 3 bases from V and 0 bases from J, with 12 bases between. There are 15 residues in the CDR3. CDR3 amino acids: CASSFSLGVSYEQYF. CDR3 DNA sequence: TGTGCCAGCAGCTTTTCTCTAGGGGTCTCCTACGAGCAGTACTTC.

The rearrangement joins TRBV7-9 to TRBJ1-5; 10 bases match TRBD1. V lost 5 bases and J lost 1; bases outside the gene matches: 8. Per germline, CDR1 SEHNR and CDR2 FQNEAQ (reference sequence). This CDR3 comprises 17 residues. The CDR3 DNA is TGTGCCAGCAGCCCCGGGACAGGGGTAGAGAGCAATCAGCCCCAGCATTTT. This translates into CASSPGTGVESNQPQHF. The full variable domain, rest sourced from reference TRBV7-9 and TRBJ1-5, is DTGVSQNPRHKITKRGQNVTFRCDPISEHNRLYWYRQTLGQGPEFLTYFQNEAQLEKSRLLSDRFSAERPKGSFSTLEIQRTEQGDSAMYLCASSPGTGVESNQPQHFGDGTRLSIL.

The V call is TRBV29-1, the J call TRBJ2-2; a possible D gene is TRBD2 (5 bases). Trimming cost V 5 bases and J 1 base, with 17 bases left between them. CDR1 SQVTM and CDR2 ANQGSEA come from the germline V gene. The CDR3 totals 16 residues. Here the CDR3 DNA reads TGCAGCGTTCAGCCCCCGGGGTCGCGGAACACCGGGGAGCTGTTTTTT. Protein sequence: CSVQPPGSRNTGELFF.